Here is one TCR beta chain with its context. The CDR3 runs 17 residues. Germline loops: CDR1 LNHDA, CDR2 SQIVND (reference sequence). These data come from a study of blood T cells in healthy people across ages. A sample-barcoded 5' primer and a J-beta primer mix were used in a second PCR of roughly 7 to 11 cycles. Using its own MiXCR run on the 5' RACE reads, TCRdb lists one record per CDR3 protein. The data hold 1.5 million to 2 million distinct CDR3 sequences, with about 28% observed a single time. The donors, all healthy, were Caucasians living in Russia, aged roughly 6 to 100. J is TRBJ2-7 and V is TRBV19; D is possibly TRBD2 (6 bases). The DNA matches TRBJ2-5 better at its end, which makes the J call doubtful. The origin of this receptor is a woman aged 30 to 39 in good health. Sequencing was carried out using blood. The CDR3 DNA is TGTGCCAGTAGCCCTGATCCTCGGCGGGGTCTTTGGGAGACCCAGTACTTC. Translating it yields CASSPDPRRGLWETQYF.